This T cell receptor (beta chain) was identified during a study of immune heterogeneity within non-small cell lung tumors. Study background: Squamous cell carcinomas accounted for a few of the tumors, non-squamous carcinomas for roughly 10, and 1 was not otherwise specified. General study findings and limits: Some T-cell receptor beta clonotypes occurred at high frequency. These high-frequency clonotypes were largely distinct between individual patients. Local T-cell clonality tracked local tumor mutational burden; the correlation was moderate but significant (R around 0.31).

This clonotype was recorded many times. The antigen remains undetermined. The authors amplified TCR beta CDR3 by multiplex PCR with 32 V and 13 J primers. TCRdb re-called the multiplex PCR reads with MiXCR, one entry per CDR3 protein. The sample contains 30,000 to 40,000 distinct CDR3 sequences, 28% of which appear only once. This CDR3 contains 13 residues. After removal of 6 bases from V and 3 bases from J, the junction contained 5 bases not matched to a gene. CDR1 and CDR2 (germline): DFQATT, SNEGSKA (reference sequence). The template for each sample was 600 to 650 ng of genomic DNA, which had been extracted from bulk tumor tissue. Taken during surgery, several biopsies per primary tumor were spaced as far apart as possible within the tumor mass. Before undergoing curative surgery, patients had newly diagnosed non-small cell lung cancer that was untreated. Donors were newly diagnosed non-small cell lung cancer patients having surgery with curative intent.

The clonotype originates from a man aged 35 to 55 with non-small cell lung cancer. This sequence joins TRBV20-1 and TRBJ2-7; 10 nucleotides line up with TRBD1. The sample comprised lung tumor tissue. As DNA, the CDR3 is TGCAGTGCAAAGACAGGGGGCCGCTACGAGCAGTACTTC. It codes for CSAKTGGRYEQYF.